Listed here are 22 T cell receptor beta chains from one sample, sequenced in a study of CD8 T cells in ankylosing spondylitis. One entry per CDR3 protein, called by TCRdb with MiXCR from the 5' RACE reads. In the table there are 35,000 to 40,000 distinct CDR3 sequences, 16% of which are singletons. The specimen sequenced was blood. The source of these receptors is a male donor with ankylosing spondylitis or in good health (not recorded which).

This clonotype was seen more than once but under ten times. In nucleotides, the CDR3 is TGCGCCAGCAGCCCGCGGACAGGGATGGACTACAATGAGCAGTTCTTC. It codes for CASSPRTGMDYNEQFF. V is TRBV5-1 and J is TRBJ2-1; 8 bases match TRBD1. The CDR3 runs 16 residues. CDR1 is SGHRS, CDR2 YFSETQ, per germline. With V trimmed by 4 bases and J by 3 bases, 9 bases remained unmatched. The whole variable domain, filled in from reference TRBV5-1 and TRBJ2-1, reads KAGVTQTPRYLIKTRGQQVTLSCSPISGHRSVSWYQQTPGQGLQFLFEYFSETQRNKGNFPGRFSGRQFSNSRSEMNVSTLELGDSALYLCASSPRTGMDYNEQFFGPGTRLTVL.

This clonotype was observed a handful of times. The chain has TRBV12-3 or TRBV12-4 and TRBJ2-2; D ambiguous. Trimming removed 6 bases at V and 5 bases at J, with 22 bases between. The CDR3 sequence is 17 residues long. As DNA, the CDR3 is TGTGCCAGCAGAACATCTTTCGGCGCCGTGGGGACCGGGGAGCTGTTTTTT. Protein product: CASRTSFGAVGTGELFF.

The chain recombines TRBV20-1 with TRBJ2-3; possible D gene TRBD2, 5 bases. Germline V gene data show CDR1 as DFQATT and CDR2 as SNEGSKA (reference sequence). CDR3 size: 10 residues. The CDR3 here is CGVLGATQYF. The CDR3 DNA sequence: TGCGGGGTGTTGGGAGCTACGCAGTATTTT.

CDR3 nucleotide sequence: TGTGCCAGCAGTTTCAACCCGGCTACAGGGGCTATCGCCAAAAACATTCAGTACTTC. Translated: CASSFNPATGAIAKNIQYF. The chain uses TRBV12-3 or TRBV12-4 and TRBJ2-4; 7 bases fit TRBD1. Unmatched junction bases numbered 15, after V lost 3 bases and J lost 1 base. The CDR3 is 19 amino acids.

This clonotype occurred many times. The chain uses TRBV27 and TRBJ2-3; tentatively, D is TRBD2 (5 bases). V lost 3 bases and J lost 0, with 10 bases in between. The germline CDR1 and CDR2 sequences are MNHEY and SMNVEV (reference sequence). CDR3 size: 15 residues. Here the CDR3 reads CASSFSGVSTDTQYF. CDR3 nucleotide sequence: TGTGCCAGCAGTTTCTCCGGGGTCAGCACAGATACGCAGTATTTT.

Only a few counts were recorded for this clonotype. V usage is TRBV4-1 and J usage is TRBJ2-2; 12 nucleotides line up with TRBD1. The germline CDR1 and CDR2 sequences are MGHRA and YSYEKL. The V and J ends lost 2 bases and 5 bases, in that order; junction bases with no gene match: 9. This CDR3 spans 18 amino acids. CDR3 region: CASSQRGGTGGNTGELFF. The CDR3 DNA sequence: TGCGCCAGCAGCCAAAGGGGAGGGACAGGGGGCAATACCGGGGAGCTGTTTTTT.

The CDR3 region is CASSQDSGELFF. The CDR3, as DNA: TGTGCCAGCAGCCAAGATTCCGGGGAGCTGTTTTTT. The genes are TRBV3-1 and TRBJ2-2; D unresolved. CDR1 LGHDT and CDR2 YNNKEL come from the germline V gene (reference sequence). V gave up 0 bases and J gave up 6 bases, with 2 bases separating them. This CDR3 comprises 12 residues.

This clonotype showed up just a few times. The chain carries TRBV12-3 or TRBV12-4 and TRBJ1-1; D gene ambiguous. V was trimmed by 3 bases and J by 2 bases, leaving 10 bases between them. CDR3 size: 14 residues. CDR3 bases: TGTGCCAGCAGTTTTGGCAGAGTAAACACTGAAGCTTTCTTT. This codes for CASSFGRVNTEAFF.

The chain links TRBV10-3 to TRBJ2-1; D remains ambiguous. V was trimmed by 0 bases and J by 6 bases, leaving 6 bases between them. The germline V gene has CDR1 ENHRY and CDR2 SYGVKD. This CDR3 comprises 13 residues. The DNA for the CDR3 is TGTGCCATCAGTGAGTCGACCACCAATGAGCAGTTCTTC. The encoded protein is CAISESTTNEQFF.

The chain combines TRBV20-1 with TRBJ2-7, with a tentative D call TRBD1 (5 bases). V gave up 1 base and J gave up 5 bases, with 15 bases separating them. Germline V gene sequence: CDR1 DFQATT, CDR2 SNEGSKA (reference sequence). The CDR3 loop spans 14 amino acids. The CDR3 spells CSARGQGPENEQYV. The CDR3 nucleotides read TGCAGTGCTAGAGGGCAGGGCCCTGAGAACGAGCAGTACGTC.

V usage is TRBV28 and J usage is TRBJ2-7; 7 bases agree with TRBD1. V lost 6 bases to trimming and J lost 1 base; unmatched junction nucleotides: 6. Germline V gene data show CDR1 as MDHEN and CDR2 as SYDVKM. The CDR3 is 14 residues long. In DNA form, the CDR3 reads TGTGCCAGCAGCACAGGGGTCCCGTCCTACGAGCAGTACGTC. Translated, it gives CASSTGVPSYEQYV.

V is TRBV11-3 and J is TRBJ2-1; D gene uncertain. The CDR3 totals 15 residues. Trimming left V 5 bases short and J 0 bases short, with 11 bases between. Germline CDR1 reads SGHNT; CDR2 reads YENEEA. The CDR3 reads CASSQQSSSYNEQFF. The CDR3 nucleotides read TGTGCCAGCAGCCAACAAAGCAGCTCCTACAATGAGCAGTTCTTC.

This chain joins TRBV7-9 and TRBJ2-1; 8 positions match TRBD2. The CDR3 contains 15 residues. CDR1 SEHNR and CDR2 FQNEAQ come from the germline V gene (reference sequence). Trimming cost V 2 bases and J 15 bases; bases outside gene matches: 15. CDR3 sequence: CASSLREGRSGSSFF. In DNA, the CDR3 is TGTGCCAGCAGCTTACGGGAGGGGCGGAGCGGGAGTTCGTTCTTC.

This chain uses TRBV10-3 with TRBJ2-1; D not resolved. This CDR3 comprises 14 residues. CDR1 ENHRY and CDR2 SYGVKD come from the germline V gene. The V end lost 2 bases, the J end lost 1 base, and 6 bases lay between the germline ends. The CDR3 nucleotides are TGTGCCATCAGTGAGCTGAGGTCCTACAATGAGCAGTTCTTC. Amino acids: CAISELRSYNEQFF.

The gene calls are TRBV27 and TRBJ2-1; TRBD2 is a possible D gene (6 bases). Germline CDR1 is MNHEY and CDR2 is SMNVEV (reference sequence). The V gene lost 6 bases and the J gene lost 8 bases, with 17 bases spanning the gap. The CDR3 contains 14 residues. The CDR3 sequence is CASRVLGGPHEQFF. CDR3 coding DNA: TGTGCCAGCAGAGTACTCGGAGGGCCCCATGAGCAGTTCTTC.

This clonotype was counted between two and nine times. The rearrangement links TRBV6-5 to TRBJ2-7, with D possibly being TRBD1 (5 bases). CDR1 and CDR2 (germline): MNHEY, SVGAGI. Trimming removed 0 bases from V and 0 bases from J, with 6 bases in between. This CDR3 spans 14 amino acids. The chain's CDR3 is CASSYSRGSYEQYF. CDR3 DNA sequence: TGTGCCAGCAGTTACTCAAGGGGCTCCTACGAGCAGTACTTC.

This clonotype was seen more than once but under ten times. The chain uses TRBV6-2 or TRBV6-3 and TRBJ2-7, with 8 bases lining up with TRBD2. The CDR3 contains 16 residues. The V gene end was trimmed by 0 bases and the J gene end by 3 bases; junction bases not matched to a gene: 7. In germline, CDR1 is MNHEY, CDR2 SVGEGT. The CDR3 is CASSYSSGRVIYEQYF. CDR3 bases: TGTGCCAGCAGTTACTCCAGCGGGAGAGTAATCTACGAGCAGTACTTC.

The chain couples TRBV18 to TRBJ2-1; D is perhaps TRBD1 or TRBD2 (5 bases each). The V and J ends lost 2 bases and 9 bases respectively, with 11 bases between them. This CDR3 has 13 residues. CDR1 and CDR2 from the germline V gene are KGHSH and LQKENI. CDR3 nucleotide sequence: TGTGCCAGCTCACCATCCCGGGACGGTGAGCAGTTCTTC. Translating gives CASSPSRDGEQFF.

V is TRBV11-1 and J is TRBJ2-2; 9 bases line up with TRBD2. CDR1 and CDR2 from the germline V gene are SGHAT and FQDESV (reference sequence). The CDR3 runs to 15 residues. Trimming at V came to 6 bases and at J to 6 bases, leaving 8 bases not matched to a gene. The CDR3 DNA reads as TGTGCCAGCAGTCTTACCGGGACTAGCCCCGGGGAGCTGTTTTTT. Protein sequence: CASSLTGTSPGELFF.

This chain links TRBV7-3 with TRBJ2-1, with D possibly being TRBD2 (5 bases). The germline V gene has CDR1 SGHTA and CDR2 FQGTGA. The CDR3 has 16 amino acids. Trimming stripped 5 bases from V and 0 bases from J, with 14 bases between. CDR3 residues: CASSIQSGSSYNEQFF. The CDR3, as DNA: TGTGCCAGCAGCATCCAATCGGGGAGCTCCTACAATGAGCAGTTCTTC.

Only a few counts were recorded for this clonotype. This sequence joins TRBV10-3 and TRBJ2-7; 8 positions match TRBD1. Germline loops: CDR1 ENHRY, CDR2 SYGVKD. The V segment lost 4 bases and the J segment 2 bases; nucleotides outside the gene matches: 4. CDR3 length: 14 amino acids. CDR3: CAISASGGTYEQYV. CDR3 nucleotide sequence: TGTGCCATCAGTGCCTCAGGGGGCACCTACGAGCAGTACGTC.

This clonotype was counted between two and nine times. CDR3 amino acids: CASSAGQAEKLFF. The CDR3 DNA reads as TGTGCCAGCAGTGCGGGACAGGCCGAAAAACTGTTTTTT. V usage is TRBV25-1 and J usage is TRBJ1-4; 8 nucleotides line up with TRBD1. CDR1 MGHDK and CDR2 SYGVNS come from the germline V gene. V trimming: 4 bases; J trimming: 8 bases; junction bases outside the gene matches: 3. This CDR3 contains 13 residues.